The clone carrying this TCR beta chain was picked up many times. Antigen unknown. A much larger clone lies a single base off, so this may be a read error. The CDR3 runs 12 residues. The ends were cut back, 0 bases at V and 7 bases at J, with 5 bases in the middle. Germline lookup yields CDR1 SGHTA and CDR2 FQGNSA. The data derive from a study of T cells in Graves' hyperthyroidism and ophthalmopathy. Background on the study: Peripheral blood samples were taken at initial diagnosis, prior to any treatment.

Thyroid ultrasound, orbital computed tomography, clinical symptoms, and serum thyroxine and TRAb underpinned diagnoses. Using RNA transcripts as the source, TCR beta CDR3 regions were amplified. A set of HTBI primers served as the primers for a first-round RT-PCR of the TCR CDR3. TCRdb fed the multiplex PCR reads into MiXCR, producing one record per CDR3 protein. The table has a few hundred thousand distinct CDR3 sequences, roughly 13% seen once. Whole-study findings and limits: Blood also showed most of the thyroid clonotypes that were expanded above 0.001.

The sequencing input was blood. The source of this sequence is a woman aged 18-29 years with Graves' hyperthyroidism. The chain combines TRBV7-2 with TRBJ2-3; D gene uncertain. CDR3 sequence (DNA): TGTGCCAGCAGCTTAGCGGGAAATACGCAGTATTTT. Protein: CASSLAGNTQYF.